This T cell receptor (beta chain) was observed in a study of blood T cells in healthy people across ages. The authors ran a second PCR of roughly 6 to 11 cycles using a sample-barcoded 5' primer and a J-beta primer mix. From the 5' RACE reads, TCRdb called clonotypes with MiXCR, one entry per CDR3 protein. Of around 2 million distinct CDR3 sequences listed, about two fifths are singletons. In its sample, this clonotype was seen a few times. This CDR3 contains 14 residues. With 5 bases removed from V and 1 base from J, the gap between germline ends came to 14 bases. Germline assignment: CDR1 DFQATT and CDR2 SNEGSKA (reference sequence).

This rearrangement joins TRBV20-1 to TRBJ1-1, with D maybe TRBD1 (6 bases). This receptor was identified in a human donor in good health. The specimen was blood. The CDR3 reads CSAHKGHPNTEAFF. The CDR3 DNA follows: TGCAGTGCTCATAAGGGACATCCGAACACTGAAGCTTTCTTT.